The clone carrying this T cell receptor beta chain was recorded at least ten times. Its matching antigen is unknown. The CDR3 covers 15 residues. Trimming removed 7 bases from V and 5 bases from J, with 20 bases in between. The entry originates in a study of CD8 T cells in ankylosing spondylitis. Libraries of TCR beta came from quantitative 5'-RACE with molecular barcodes. TCRdb reprocessed the 5' RACE reads with MiXCR, giving one entry per CDR3 protein. The table includes under 300,000 distinct CDR3 sequences, 8.6% detected once. General observations from the study: Significant enrichment of disease-linked clones was reportedly seen in matched ankylosing spondylitis synovial fluid. Several of the motif variants were reported before in synovial fluid and blood from reactive arthritis. CD8+ cells made up the disease-linked clones, which were relatively rare in peripheral blood.

The sample taken for sequencing was blood, either unsorted or a sorted T cell fraction (not recorded which). The origin of this receptor is a male donor with ankylosing spondylitis or in good health (not recorded which). The rearrangement uses TRBV12-3 or TRBV12-4 and TRBJ1-2; perhaps TRBD1 as D (5 bases). The CDR3: CASTRGGTGNYGYTF. In nucleotides, the CDR3 is TGTGCCAGCACCCGGGGAGGGACGGGTAATTATGGCTACACCTTC.